A selection of T cell receptor beta chains follows, all from one sample in a study of blood T cell repertoires in COVID-19. Sequencing was performed with immunoSEQ multiplex PCR; in TCRdb, only in-frame clones are kept and a portion is missing. The table shows fewer than 200,000 clones, with roughly 86% occurring only once. Source material: peripheral blood. Receptor source: a middle-aged man who had recovered from COVID-19. Both conserved end residues are part of each CDR3. The order of the fields is V gene, D gene, clone size, J gene, CDR3 protein, CDR3 DNA. D genes are given only for firm matches. Clone size appears in some rows only: once, few, many, or a class for an expanded clone.

TRBV24-1	TRBD1	once	TRBJ1-5	CATSDSRDSHQYSNQPQHF	TGTGCCACCAGTGATTCCCGGGACAGCCATCAGTATAGCAATCAGCCCCAGCATTTT
TRBV27	-	once	TRBJ2-1	CASKGGEYNEQFF	TGTGCCAGCAAAGGGGGAGAATACAATGAGCAGTTCTTC
TRBV24-1	TRBD1	-	TRBJ2-1	CATSDRTGGLNEQFF	TGTGCCACCAGTGATCGGACAGGGGGGCTCAATGAGCAGTTCTTC
TRBV4-3	-	once	TRBJ1-4	CASSREKTGLNEKLFF	TGCGCCAGCAGCCGGGAGAAGACAGGACTTAATGAAAAACTGTTTTTT
TRBV7-2	-	few	TRBJ2-5	CASSLVAGEHETQYF	TGTGCCAGCAGCTTAGTAGCCGGCGAGCACGAGACCCAGTACTTC
TRBV7-8	TRBD2	-	TRBJ2-1	CASSLRLAGDHNEQFF	TGTGCCAGCAGCTTGCGGCTAGCGGGGGATCACAATGAGCAGTTCTTC
TRBV6-5	TRBD1	-	TRBJ2-3	CASSYYGTGTDTQYF	TGTGCCAGCAGTTACTATGGGACAGGCACAGATACGCAGTATTTT
TRBV7-9	-	-	TRBJ2-3	CASSLIGRQTDTQYF	TGTGCCAGCAGCTTAATCGGCAGGCAGACAGATACGCAGTATTTT
TRBV6-6	TRBD1	-	TRBJ2-3	CASSYRQGATDTQYF	TGTGCCAGCAGTTACCGGCAGGGGGCCACAGATACGCAGTATTTT
TRBV6-5	TRBD1	-	TRBJ1-4	CASRRTGGEKLFF	TGTGCCAGCAGGCGGACAGGGGGTGAAAAACTGTTTTTT
TRBV4-3	-	-	TRBJ1-2	CASSQISSPSYGYTF	TGCGCCAGCAGCCAAATTTCAAGCCCGAGCTATGGCTACACCTTC
TRBV18	TRBD1	once	TRBJ2-2	CASSRTGPTGELFF	TGTGCCAGCTCACGGACAGGGCCCACCGGGGAGCTGTTTTTT
TRBV19	TRBD2	once	TRBJ2-3	CASSIGRGLAGFSTDTQYF	TGTGCCAGTAGTATCGGGAGGGGACTAGCGGGATTCTCCACAGATACGCAGTATTTT
TRBV19	-	-	TRBJ2-2	CASSMLPGNTGELFF	TGTGCCAGTAGTATGCTACCAGGGAACACCGGGGAGCTGTTTTTT
TRBV18	TRBD2	-	TRBJ2-7	CASSPRTLAGGSYEQYF	TGTGCCAGCTCACCAAGGACCCTAGCGGGAGGGTCCTACGAGCAGTACTTC
TRBV18	TRBD1	-	TRBJ1-1	CASSLQFAGGRNTEAFF	TGTGCCAGCTCCCTCCAGTTTGCAGGGGGAAGAAACACTGAAGCTTTCTTT
TRBV5-4	TRBD1	-	TRBJ2-1	CASSPWTGSSYNEQFF	TGTGCCAGCAGCCCTTGGACAGGGAGCTCCTACAATGAGCAGTTCTTC